The entry that follows covers one T cell receptor beta chain sequence. This entry belongs to a study of OX40 agonist ivuxolimab in advanced cancers. Per the germline V gene, CDR1 is LNHDA and CDR2 is SQIVND (reference sequence). V was shortened by 5 bases and J by 6 bases, with 13 bases between the two germline ends. The CDR3 is made up of 13 amino acids. TCRdb's copy holds only in-frame clones and misses some; the assay was immunoSEQ multiplex PCR. The sample records over 35,000 clones, 75% to 90% being singletons. The V gene is TRBV19, the J gene TRBJ1-1, with a possible D match to TRBD1 (5 bases). The specimen was CD4+ or CD8+ T cells sorted from blood, collected in a trial of the OX40 agonist ivuxolimab. This TCR derives from an adult with an advanced solid tumor such as melanoma, head and neck, liver or kidney cancer. The CDR3 protein is CASSSGGRAEAFF. CDR3 DNA: TGTGCCAGTAGTTCCGGGGGGAGGGCTGAAGCTTTCTTT.